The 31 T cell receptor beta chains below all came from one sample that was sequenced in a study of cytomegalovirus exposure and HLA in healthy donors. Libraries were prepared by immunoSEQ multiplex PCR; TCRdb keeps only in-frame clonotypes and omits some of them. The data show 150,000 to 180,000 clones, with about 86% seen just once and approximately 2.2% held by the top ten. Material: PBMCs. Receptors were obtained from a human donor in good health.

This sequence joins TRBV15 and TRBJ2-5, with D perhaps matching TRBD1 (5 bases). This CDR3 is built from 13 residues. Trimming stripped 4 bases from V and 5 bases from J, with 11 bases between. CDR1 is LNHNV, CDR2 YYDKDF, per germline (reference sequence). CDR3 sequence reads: CATSMQGRETQYF. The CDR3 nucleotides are TGTGCCACCAGCATGCAGGGTAGGGAGACCCAGTACTTC.

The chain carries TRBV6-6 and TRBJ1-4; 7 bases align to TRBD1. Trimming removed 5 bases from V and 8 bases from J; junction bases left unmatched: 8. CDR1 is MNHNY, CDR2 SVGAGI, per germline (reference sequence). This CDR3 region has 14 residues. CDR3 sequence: CASSRDRVEEKLFF. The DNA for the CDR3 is TGTGCCAGCAGTCGAGACAGGGTAGAGGAAAAACTGTTTTTT.

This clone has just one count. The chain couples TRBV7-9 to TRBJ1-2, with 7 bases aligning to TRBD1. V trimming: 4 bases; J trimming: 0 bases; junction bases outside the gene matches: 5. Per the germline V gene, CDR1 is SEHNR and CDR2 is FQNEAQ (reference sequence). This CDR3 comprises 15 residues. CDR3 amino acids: CASSSMTGPNYGYTF. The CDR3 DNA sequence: TGTGCCAGCAGCTCGATGACAGGGCCTAACTATGGCTACACCTTC.

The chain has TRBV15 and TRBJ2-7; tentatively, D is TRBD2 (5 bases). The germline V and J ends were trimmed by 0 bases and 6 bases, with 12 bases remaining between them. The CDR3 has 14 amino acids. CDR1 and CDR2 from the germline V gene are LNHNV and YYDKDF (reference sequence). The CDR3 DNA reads TGTGCCACCAGCAGAGAGTTCGGGAATGCCGAGCAGTACTTC. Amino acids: CATSREFGNAEQYF.

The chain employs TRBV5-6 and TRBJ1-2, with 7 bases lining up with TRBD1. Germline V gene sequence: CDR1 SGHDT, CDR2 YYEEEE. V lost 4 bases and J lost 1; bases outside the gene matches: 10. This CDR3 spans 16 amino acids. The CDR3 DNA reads TGTGCCAGCAGCCCTGGGACAGTCCCTAATAACTATGGCTACACCTTC. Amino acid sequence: CASSPGTVPNNYGYTF.

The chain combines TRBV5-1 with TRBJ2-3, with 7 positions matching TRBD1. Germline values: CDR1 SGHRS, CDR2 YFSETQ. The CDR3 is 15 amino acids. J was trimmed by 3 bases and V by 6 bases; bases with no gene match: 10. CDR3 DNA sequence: TGCGCCAGCAATCCGACAGGGCAGCCTACAGATACGCAGTATTTT. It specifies CASNPTGQPTDTQYF.

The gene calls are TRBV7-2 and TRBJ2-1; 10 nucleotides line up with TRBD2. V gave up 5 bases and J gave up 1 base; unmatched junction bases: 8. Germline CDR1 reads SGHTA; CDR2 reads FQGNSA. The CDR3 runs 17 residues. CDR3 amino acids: CASSPSSGGVSYNEQFF. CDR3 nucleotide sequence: TGTGCCAGCAGCCCCTCGAGCGGGGGGGTATCCTACAATGAGCAGTTCTTC.

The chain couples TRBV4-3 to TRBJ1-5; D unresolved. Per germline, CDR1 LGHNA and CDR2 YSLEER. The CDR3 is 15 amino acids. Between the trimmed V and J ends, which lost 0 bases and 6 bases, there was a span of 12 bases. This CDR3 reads CASSQEWSSGQPQHF. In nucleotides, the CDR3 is TGCGCCAGCAGCCAAGAATGGAGCAGCGGTCAGCCCCAGCATTTT.

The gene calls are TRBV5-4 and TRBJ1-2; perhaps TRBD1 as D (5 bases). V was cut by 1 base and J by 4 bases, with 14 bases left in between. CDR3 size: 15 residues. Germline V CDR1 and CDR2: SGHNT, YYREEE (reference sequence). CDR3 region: CASSLSGWGGYGYTF. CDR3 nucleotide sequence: TGTGCCAGCAGCTTGAGTGGGTGGGGCGGCTATGGCTACACCTTC.

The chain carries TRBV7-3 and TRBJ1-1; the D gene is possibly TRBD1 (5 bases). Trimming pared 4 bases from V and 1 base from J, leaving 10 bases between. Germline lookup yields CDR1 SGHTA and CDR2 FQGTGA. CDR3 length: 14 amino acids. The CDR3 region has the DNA TGTGCCAGCAGCTCGCATGGGGCGAACACTGAAGCTTTCTTT. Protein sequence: CASSSHGANTEAFF.

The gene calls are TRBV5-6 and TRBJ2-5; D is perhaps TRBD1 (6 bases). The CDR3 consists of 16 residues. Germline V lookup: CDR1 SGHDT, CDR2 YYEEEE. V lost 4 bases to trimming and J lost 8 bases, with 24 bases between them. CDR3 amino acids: CASSRLDNRQAYTQYF. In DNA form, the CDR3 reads TGTGCCAGCAGCCGACTTGATAACCGACAGGCTTACACCCAGTACTTC.

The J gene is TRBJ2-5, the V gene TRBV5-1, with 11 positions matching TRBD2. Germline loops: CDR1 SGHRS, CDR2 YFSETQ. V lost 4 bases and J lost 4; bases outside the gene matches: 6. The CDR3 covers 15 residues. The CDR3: CASSPLAGGGETQYF. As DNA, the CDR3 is TGCGCCAGCAGCCCCCTAGCGGGAGGAGGAGAGACCCAGTACTTC.

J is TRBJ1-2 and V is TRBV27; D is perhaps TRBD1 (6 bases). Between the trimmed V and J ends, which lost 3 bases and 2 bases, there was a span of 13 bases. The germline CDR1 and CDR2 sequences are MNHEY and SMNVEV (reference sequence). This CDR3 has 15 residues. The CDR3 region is CASSFSGQGNYGYTF. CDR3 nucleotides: TGTGCCAGCAGTTTTTCAGGGCAGGGGAACTATGGCTACACCTTC.

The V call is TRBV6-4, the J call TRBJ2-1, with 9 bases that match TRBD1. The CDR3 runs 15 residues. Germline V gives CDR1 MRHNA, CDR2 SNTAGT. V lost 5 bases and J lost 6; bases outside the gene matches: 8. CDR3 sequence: CASSTTRTGVNEQFF. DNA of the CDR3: TGTGCCAGCAGTACAACAAGGACAGGGGTCAATGAGCAGTTCTTC.

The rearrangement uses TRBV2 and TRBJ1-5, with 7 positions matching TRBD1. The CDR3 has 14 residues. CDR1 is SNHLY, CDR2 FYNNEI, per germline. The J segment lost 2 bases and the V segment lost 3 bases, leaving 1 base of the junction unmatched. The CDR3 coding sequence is TGTGCCAGCAGTGACAGGGGGGGCAATCAGCCCCAGCATTTT. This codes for CASSDRGGNQPQHF.

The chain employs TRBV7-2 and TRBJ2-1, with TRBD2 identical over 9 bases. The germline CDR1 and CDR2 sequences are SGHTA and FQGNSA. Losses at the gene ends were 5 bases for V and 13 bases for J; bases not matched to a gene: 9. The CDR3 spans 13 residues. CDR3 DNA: TGTGCCAGCAGCCCGAAGCGGGGGGTGGGACAGTTCTTC. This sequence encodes CASSPKRGVGQFF.

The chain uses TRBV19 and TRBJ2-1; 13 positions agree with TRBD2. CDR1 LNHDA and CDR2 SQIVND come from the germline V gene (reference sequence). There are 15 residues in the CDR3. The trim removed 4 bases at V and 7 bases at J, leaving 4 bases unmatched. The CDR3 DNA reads TGTGCCAGTAGTAAACTAGCGGGGGGGTGGAATGAGCAGTTCTTC. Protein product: CASSKLAGGWNEQFF.

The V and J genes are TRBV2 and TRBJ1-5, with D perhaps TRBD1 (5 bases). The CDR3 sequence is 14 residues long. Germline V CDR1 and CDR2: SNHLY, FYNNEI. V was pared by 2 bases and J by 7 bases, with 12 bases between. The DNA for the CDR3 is TGTGCCAGCAGTGAAAGCGGGGGGTACCAGCCCCAGCATTTT. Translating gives CASSESGGYQPQHF.

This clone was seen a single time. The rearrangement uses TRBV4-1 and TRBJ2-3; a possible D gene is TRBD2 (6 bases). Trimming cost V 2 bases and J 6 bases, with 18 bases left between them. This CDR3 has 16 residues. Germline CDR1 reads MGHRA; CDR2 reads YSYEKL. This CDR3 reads CASSQPVAVPSDTQYF. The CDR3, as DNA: TGCGCCAGCAGCCAACCGGTAGCGGTACCCTCGGATACGCAGTATTTT.

The CDR3 spells CASSQVAGELFF. The DNA for the CDR3 is TGCGCCAGCAGCCAAGTAGCCGGGGAGCTGTTTTTT. The V and J genes are TRBV4-1 and TRBJ2-2, with D unclear. The CDR3 sequence is 12 residues long. The ends were cut back, 1 base at V and 6 bases at J, with 3 bases in the middle. Per the germline V gene, CDR1 is MGHRA and CDR2 is YSYEKL.

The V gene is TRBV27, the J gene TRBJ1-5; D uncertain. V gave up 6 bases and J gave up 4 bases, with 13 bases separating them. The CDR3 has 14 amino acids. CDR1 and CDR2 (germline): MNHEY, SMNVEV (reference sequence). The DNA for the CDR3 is TGTGCCAGCAGCTATCTAGGTGTAAATCAGCCCCAGCATTTT. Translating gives CASSYLGVNQPQHF.

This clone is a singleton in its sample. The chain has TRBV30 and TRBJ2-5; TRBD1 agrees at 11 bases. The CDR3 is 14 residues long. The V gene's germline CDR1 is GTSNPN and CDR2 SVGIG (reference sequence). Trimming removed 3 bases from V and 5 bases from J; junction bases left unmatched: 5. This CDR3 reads CAWRDRGRSETQYF. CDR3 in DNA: TGTGCCTGGAGGGACAGGGGGCGTTCGGAGACCCAGTACTTC. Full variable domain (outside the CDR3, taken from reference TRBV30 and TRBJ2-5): SQTIHQWPATLVQPVGSPLSLECTVEGTSNPNLYWYRQAAGRGLQLLFYSVGIGQISSEVPQNLSASRPQDRQFILSSKKLLLSDSGFYLCAWRDRGRSETQYFGPGTRLLVL.

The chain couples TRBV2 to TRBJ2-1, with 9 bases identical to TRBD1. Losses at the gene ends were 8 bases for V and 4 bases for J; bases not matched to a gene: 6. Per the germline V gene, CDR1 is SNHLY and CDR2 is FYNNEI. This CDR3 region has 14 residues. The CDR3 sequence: CASGADRGYNEQFF. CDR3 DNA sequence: TGTGCCAGCGGCGCGGACAGGGGTTACAATGAGCAGTTCTTC. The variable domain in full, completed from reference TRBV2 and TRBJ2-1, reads EPEVTQTPSHQVTQMGQEVILRCVPISNHLYFYWYRQILGQKVEFLVSFYNNEISEKSEIFDDQFSVERPDGSNFTLKIRSTKLEDSAMYFCASGADRGYNEQFFGPGTRLTVL.

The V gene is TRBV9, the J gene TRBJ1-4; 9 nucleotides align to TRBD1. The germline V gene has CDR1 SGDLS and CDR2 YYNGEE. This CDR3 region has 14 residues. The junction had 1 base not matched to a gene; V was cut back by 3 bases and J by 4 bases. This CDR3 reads CASSETGGNEKLFF. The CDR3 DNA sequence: TGTGCCAGCAGCGAGACAGGGGGTAATGAAAAACTGTTTTTT.

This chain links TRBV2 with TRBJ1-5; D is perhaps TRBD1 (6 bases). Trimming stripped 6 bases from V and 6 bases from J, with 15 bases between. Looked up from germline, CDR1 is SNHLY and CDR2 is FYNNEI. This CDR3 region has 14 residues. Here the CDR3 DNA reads TGTGCCAGCAGAAGGGACATAGGTGGTCAGCCCCAGCATTTT. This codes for CASRRDIGGQPQHF.

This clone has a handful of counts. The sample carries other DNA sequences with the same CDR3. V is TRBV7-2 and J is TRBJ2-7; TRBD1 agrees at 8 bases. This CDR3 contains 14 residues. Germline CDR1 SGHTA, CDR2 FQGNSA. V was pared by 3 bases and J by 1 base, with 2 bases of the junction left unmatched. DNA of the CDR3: TGTGCCAGCAGCTTGAGACAGGGGTCCTACGAGCAGTACTTC. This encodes CASSLRQGSYEQYF.

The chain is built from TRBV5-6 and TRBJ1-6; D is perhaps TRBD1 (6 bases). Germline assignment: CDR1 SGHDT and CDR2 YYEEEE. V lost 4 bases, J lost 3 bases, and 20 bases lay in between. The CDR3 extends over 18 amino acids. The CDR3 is CASSTGFRVNLYNSPLHF. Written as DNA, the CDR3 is TGTGCCAGCAGCACAGGGTTCAGGGTCAACCTCTATAATTCACCCCTCCACTTT. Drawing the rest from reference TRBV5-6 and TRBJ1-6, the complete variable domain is DAGVTQSPTHLIKTRGQQVTLRCSPKSGHDTVSWYQQALGQGPQFIFQYYEEEERQRGNFPDRFSGHQFPNYSSELNVNALLLGDSALYLCASSTGFRVNLYNSPLHFGNGTRLTVT.

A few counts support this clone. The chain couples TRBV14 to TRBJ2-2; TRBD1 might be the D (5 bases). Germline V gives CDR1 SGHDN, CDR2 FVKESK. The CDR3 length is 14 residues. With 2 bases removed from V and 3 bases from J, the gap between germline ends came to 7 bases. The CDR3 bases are TGTGCCAGCAGCCAACAGGGTTACACCGGGGAGCTGTTTTTT. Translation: CASSQQGYTGELFF.

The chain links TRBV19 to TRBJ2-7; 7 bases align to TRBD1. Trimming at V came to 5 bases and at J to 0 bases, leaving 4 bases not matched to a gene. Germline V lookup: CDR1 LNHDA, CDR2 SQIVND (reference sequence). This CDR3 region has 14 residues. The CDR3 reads CASSYGDSSYEQYF. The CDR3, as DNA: TGTGCCAGTAGTTACGGGGACAGCTCCTACGAGCAGTACTTC.

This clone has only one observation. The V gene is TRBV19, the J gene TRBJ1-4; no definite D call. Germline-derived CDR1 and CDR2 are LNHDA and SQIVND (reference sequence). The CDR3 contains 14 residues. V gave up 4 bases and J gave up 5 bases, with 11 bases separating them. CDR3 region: CASSRRYQNEKLFF. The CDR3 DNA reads TGTGCCAGTAGTAGGAGGTACCAGAATGAAAAACTGTTTTTT.

This CDR3 is CASSLSYGGEQFF. DNA for the CDR3: TGTGCCAGCAGCTTATCGTACGGAGGTGAGCAGTTCTTC. The V gene is TRBV7-3, the J gene TRBJ2-1; TRBD2 might be the D (5 bases). The ends were cut back, 2 bases at V and 9 bases at J, with 11 bases in the middle. Germline V lookup: CDR1 SGHTA, CDR2 FQGTGA. The CDR3 spans 13 residues.